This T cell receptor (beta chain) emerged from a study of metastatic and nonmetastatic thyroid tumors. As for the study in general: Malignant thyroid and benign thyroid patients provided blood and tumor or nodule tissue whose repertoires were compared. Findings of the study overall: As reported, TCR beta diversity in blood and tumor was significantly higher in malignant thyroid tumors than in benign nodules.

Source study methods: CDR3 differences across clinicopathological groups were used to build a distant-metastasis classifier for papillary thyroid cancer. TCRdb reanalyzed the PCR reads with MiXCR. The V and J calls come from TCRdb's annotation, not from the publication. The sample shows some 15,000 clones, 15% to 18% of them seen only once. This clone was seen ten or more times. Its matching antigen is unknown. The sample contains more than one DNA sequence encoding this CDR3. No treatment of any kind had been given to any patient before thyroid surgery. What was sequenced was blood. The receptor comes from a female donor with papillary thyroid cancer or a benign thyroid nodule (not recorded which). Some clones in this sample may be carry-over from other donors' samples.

DNA for the CDR3: TGTGCCAGCAGCCCTACTCCGGGGCATACGCAGTATTTT. Amino acids: CASSPTPGHTQYF. This chain uses TRBV3-1 with TRBJ2-3; D possibly uses TRBD1 or TRBD2 (5 bases each). The CDR3 has 13 residues. The V end lost 4 bases, the J end lost 7 bases, and 12 bases lay between the germline ends. Germline V gene sequence: CDR1 LGHDT, CDR2 YNNKEL (reference sequence).